Listed here is a single T cell receptor beta chain. What it binds is unknown. The CDR3 is 14 amino acids. CDR1 SGHTA and CDR2 FQGTGA come from the germline V gene. V lost 4 bases and J lost 7, with 11 bases in between. This sample was taken from a study of cytomegalovirus exposure and HLA in healthy donors. General study findings and limits: Later examination showed HLA-associated TCR beta chains had greater clonal expansion than equally common others.

Use of 60 Vbeta and 13 Jbeta primers characterized the PCR. TCRdb's copy holds only in-frame clones and misses some; the assay was immunoSEQ multiplex PCR. This repertoire comprises 150,000 to 200,000 clones; its ten largest clones make up 1.3%. This sequence originates from a woman aged 60-70 years in good health and CMV-seronegative. V usage is TRBV7-3 and J usage is TRBJ1-6; no clear D. Sequencing used PBMCs. The CDR3 spells CASSSGTSNSPLHF. The DNA for the CDR3 is TGTGCCAGCAGCTCAGGAACCTCAAATTCACCCCTCCACTTT.